These 4 T cell receptor beta chains share one sample of origin, sequenced in a study of Graves' ophthalmopathy and Graves' hyperthyroidism. From RNA, the CDR3 regions of TCR beta chains were amplified and sequenced. RT-PCR was first run with HTBI primers, then multiplex PCR in a second round. TCRdb used MiXCR to reprocess the multiplex PCR reads, holding one entry per CDR3 protein. The sample consists of around 660,000 distinct CDR3 sequences, under 50% of them appearing once. Sequenced sample: peripheral blood. These receptors all stem from an adult man with Graves' ophthalmopathy.

With regard to this clonotype: A much larger clone lies a single base off, so this may be a read error. No conserved phenylalanine or tryptophan is present at the end of the CDR3, so a read error is the likely explanation. CDR3 DNA sequence: TGCGCCAGCAGCTTTAGTAGGGATTTGGGCACTGAAGCTTTCTGT. Translation gives CASSFSRDLGTEAFC. V is TRBV7-9 and J is TRBJ1-1; no clear D. The CDR3 is 15 amino acids. The V gene's germline CDR1 is SEHNR and CDR2 FQNEAQ (reference sequence).

This clonotype appeared a few times. This chain connects TRBV19 to TRBJ1-1; D not certain. Trimming pared 7 bases from V and 1 base from J, leaving 16 bases between. Germline V gene lookup returns CDR1 LNHDA and CDR2 SQIVND (reference sequence). CDR3 size: 15 residues. The CDR3 nucleotides are TGTGCCAGTACCTATAAACGGACCGGGAACACTGAAGCTTTCTTT. Translating it yields CASTYKRTGNTEAFF.

This clonotype was seen a few times. The chain uses TRBV5-5 and TRBJ2-7; a weak D match, TRBD1 (6 bases). Looked up from germline, CDR1 is SGHKS and CDR2 is YYEKEE (reference sequence). Trimming removed 4 bases from V and 2 bases from J, with 13 bases in between. The CDR3 has 14 residues. The CDR3 loop is CASSLDSWTYEQYF. Written as DNA, the CDR3 is TGTGCCAGCAGCCTGGACAGTTGGACCTACGAGCAGTACTTC. The full variable domain, completed using reference TRBV5-5 and TRBJ2-7, is DAGVTQSPTHLIKTRGQQVTLRCSPISGHKSVSWYQQVLGQGPQFIFQYYEKEERGRGNFPDRFSARQFPNYSSELNVNALLLGDSALYLCASSLDSWTYEQYFGPGTRLTVT.

In the case of this clonotype: A much larger clone differs from this one at a single base, so this may be a read error. The chain couples TRBV19 to TRBJ1-5; D is ambiguous. The CDR3 covers 14 residues. The germline V gene has CDR1 LNHDA and CDR2 SQIVND (reference sequence). CDR3 sequence reads: CVSSRAASNQPQHF. The CDR3 region has the DNA TGTGTCAGTAGTCGAGCGGCTAGCAATCAGCCCCAGCATTTT.